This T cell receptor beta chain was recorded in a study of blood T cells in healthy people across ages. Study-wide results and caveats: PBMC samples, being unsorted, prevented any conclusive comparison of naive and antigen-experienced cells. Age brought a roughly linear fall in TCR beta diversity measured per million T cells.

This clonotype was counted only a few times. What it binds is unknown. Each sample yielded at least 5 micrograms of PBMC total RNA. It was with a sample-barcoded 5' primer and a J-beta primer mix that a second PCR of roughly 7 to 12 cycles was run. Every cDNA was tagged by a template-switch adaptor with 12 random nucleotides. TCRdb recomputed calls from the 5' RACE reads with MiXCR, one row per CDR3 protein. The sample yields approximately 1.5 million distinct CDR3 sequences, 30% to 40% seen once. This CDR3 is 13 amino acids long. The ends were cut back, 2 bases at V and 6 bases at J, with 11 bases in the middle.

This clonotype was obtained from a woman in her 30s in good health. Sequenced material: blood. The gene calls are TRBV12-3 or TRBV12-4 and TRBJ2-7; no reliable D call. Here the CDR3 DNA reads TGTGCCAGCAGTTTAAGACTGCTCGGCGAGCAGTACTTC. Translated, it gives CASSLRLLGEQYF.